This T cell receptor beta chain came from a study of OX40 agonist ivuxolimab in advanced cancers. Study observations and caveats: Clonal expansion by week 6 occurred in CD4+ and CD8+ blood T cells (at 0.1 to 3.0 mg/kg). Fewer expanded clones were found on average in CD4+ than in CD8+ T cells.

The data were produced by immunoSEQ multiplex PCR, yet TCRdb's version contains in-frame clones alone and is incomplete. The sample records about 20,000 clones, around 78% being singletons. V was clipped by 4 bases and J by 2 bases, with 11 bases between them. The CDR3 has 14 residues. Germline CDR1 SGHTA, CDR2 FQGNSA. As to this clone: Its antigen is as yet unknown.

The chain recombines TRBV7-2 with TRBJ2-5; D remains unclear. The source was CD4+ or CD8+ T cells sorted from blood, collected in a trial of the OX40 agonist ivuxolimab. The sequence was obtained from an adult with an advanced solid tumor such as melanoma, head and neck, liver or kidney cancer. CDR3 DNA sequence: TGTGCCAGCAGCTCGCGCGGAGAACAAGAGACCCAGTACTTC. Translation: CASSSRGEQETQYF.